This passage covers 22 T cell receptor beta chains from one sample sequenced in a study of shared clonotypes between healthy human individuals. TCRdb keeps only in-frame clones here, not all; method: immunoSEQ multiplex PCR. The repertoire holds approximately 2,000,000 clones, with roughly 95% as singletons. CD8 cells classed as naive were CD45RO-negative and positively selected for CCR7, excluding terminally differentiated effector memory CD45RA+ cells. Material for sequencing was naive CD8+ T cells from PBMCs. The origin of the receptors is a man aged 18 to 30 in good health. Some clones in this sample may be carry-over from other donors' samples.

J is TRBJ2-1 and V is TRBV7-9, with D unresolved. The V gene lost 1 base and the J gene lost 1 base, with 8 bases spanning the gap. The CDR3 has 15 residues. Germline values: CDR1 SEHNR, CDR2 FQNEAQ (reference sequence). The CDR3 DNA reads as TGTGCCAGCAGCTTAGGTGCGGTGTCCTACAATGAGCAGTTCTTC. Protein: CASSLGAVSYNEQFF.

The chain has TRBV27 and TRBJ2-1; D may be TRBD2 (6 bases). The CDR3 totals 16 residues. The germline V gene has CDR1 MNHEY and CDR2 SMNVEV (reference sequence). V shed 4 bases and J shed 4 bases, with 17 bases lying between them. CDR3 DNA sequence: TGTGCCAGCAGTTCCATCCGACTAGGCCGATACAATGAGCAGTTCTTC. It yields the protein CASSSIRLGRYNEQFF.

This clone showed up just once. The chain carries TRBV28 and TRBJ2-1; 7 bases are shared with TRBD2. Germline lookup yields CDR1 MDHEN and CDR2 SYDVKM. This CDR3 region has 17 residues. Unmatched junction bases numbered 9, after V lost 2 bases and J lost 2 bases. CDR3 in amino acids: CASSLGILAGTYNEQFF. The DNA of the CDR3 is TGTGCCAGCAGTTTAGGTATTTTAGCGGGTACCTACAATGAGCAGTTCTTC.

The chain carries TRBV27 and TRBJ2-1; perhaps TRBD2 as D (5 bases). Deletions cut 3 bases from V and 7 bases from J, with 13 bases between. The germline CDR1 and CDR2 sequences are MNHEY and SMNVEV (reference sequence). This CDR3 contains 14 residues. CDR3 DNA: TGTGCCAGCAGTTTTGTAGGAGGAGAGAATGAGCAGTTCTTC. This sequence encodes CASSFVGGENEQFF.

The rearrangement uses TRBV13 and TRBJ1-5; TRBD1 is a possible D gene (5 bases). In germline, CDR1 is PRHDT, CDR2 FYEKMQ (reference sequence). Trimming shortened V by 5 bases and J by 2 bases, and 10 bases separated the two germline ends. This CDR3 region has 14 residues. CDR3 amino acids: CASSAGLGNQPQHF. The CDR3 coding sequence is TGTGCCAGCAGCGCGGGGCTCGGCAATCAGCCCCAGCATTTT.

V and J are TRBV11-2 and TRBJ2-7, with TRBD2 identical over 10 bases. Germline trimming cut 1 base from V and 2 bases from J; bases unmatched to any gene: 8. Germline V gene sequence: CDR1 SGHAT, CDR2 FQNNGV. This CDR3 has 17 amino acids. The CDR3 region is CASSLGASGRGAYEQYF. The CDR3 DNA sequence: TGTGCCAGCAGCTTAGGGGCTAGCGGGAGAGGGGCCTACGAGCAGTACTTC. The whole variable domain, filled in from reference TRBV11-2 and TRBJ2-7, reads EAGVAQSPRYKIIEKRQSVAFWCNPISGHATLYWYQQILGQGPKLLIQFQNNGVVDDSQLPKDRFSAERLKGVDSTLKIQPAKLEDSAVYLCASSLGASGRGAYEQYFGPGTRLTVT.

The rearrangement uses TRBV27 and TRBJ1-3; 8 nucleotides line up with TRBD1. Trimming took 5 bases from V and 2 from J; bases not matched to a gene: 5. Germline V gives CDR1 MNHEY, CDR2 SMNVEV (reference sequence). CDR3 length: 15 amino acids. CDR3 amino acids: CASSPSTGAGNTIYF. CDR3 in DNA: TGTGCCAGCAGTCCGTCGACAGGGGCTGGAAACACCATATATTTT.

J is TRBJ2-1 and V is TRBV6-1; D not certain. From germline, CDR1 is MNHNS and CDR2 SASEGT. The ends were cut back, 1 base at V and 8 bases at J, with 3 bases in the middle. CDR3 length: 11 amino acids. The CDR3 region is CASSEGYEQFF. CDR3 coding DNA: TGTGCCAGCAGTGAAGGCTATGAGCAGTTCTTC.

This clone was counted between two and nine times. The rearrangement joins TRBV27 to TRBJ1-1, with a weak D call TRBD1 (5 bases). Trimming removed 6 bases at V and 0 bases at J, with 11 bases between. The CDR3 spans 14 residues. Per the germline V gene, CDR1 is MNHEY and CDR2 is SMNVEV (reference sequence). CDR3 residues: CASRTGPMNTEAFF. The CDR3 DNA reads TGTGCCAGCAGAACGGGACCTATGAACACTGAAGCTTTCTTT.

This clone was seen a handful of times. The same CDR3 is also encoded by other DNA sequences in this sample. The CDR3 here is CASSPGGAEAFF. CDR3 nucleotide sequence: TGTGCCAGCAGCCCAGGTGGGGCTGAAGCTTTCTTT. The genes are TRBV9 and TRBJ1-1; D not resolved. The germline CDR1 and CDR2 sequences are SGDLS and YYNGEE. CDR3 length: 12 residues. The V gene lost 4 bases and the J gene lost 6 bases, with 10 bases spanning the gap.

V gene TRBV28 combines with J gene TRBJ2-3; no firm D call. The V end lost 5 bases, the J end lost 6 bases, and 12 bases lay between the germline ends. Germline-derived CDR1 and CDR2 are MDHEN and SYDVKM. There are 13 residues in the CDR3. Written as DNA, the CDR3 is TGTGCCAGCAGTCCGCTGCCCCTCGATACGCAGTATTTT. This encodes CASSPLPLDTQYF.

This sequence joins TRBV5-5 and TRBJ2-7, with D unresolved. The V gene's germline CDR1 is SGHKS and CDR2 YYEKEE (reference sequence). The CDR3 length is 15 residues. V shed 4 bases and J shed 0 bases, with 14 bases lying between them. The CDR3 loop reads CASSKTPALSYEQYF. The CDR3 bases are TGTGCCAGCAGCAAGACTCCTGCCCTCTCCTACGAGCAGTACTTC.

The chain recombines TRBV7-9 with TRBJ2-7; 12 bases agree with TRBD2. V shed 5 bases and J 0 bases; nucleotides not matched to a gene: 11. CDR3 length equals 18 residues. Germline V gene sequence: CDR1 SEHNR, CDR2 FQNEAQ (reference sequence). CDR3 sequence reads: CASSEALAGGPSSYEQYF. The CDR3, as DNA: TGTGCCAGCAGCGAAGCGCTAGCGGGAGGGCCGAGCTCCTACGAGCAGTACTTC.

CDR3 sequence (DNA): TGTGCCACCAGCAGAGATTGGAAGGAGGGTAGCGGGACGTACAATGAGCAGTTCTTC. Translating gives CATSRDWKEGSGTYNEQFF. The gene calls are TRBV15 and TRBJ2-1; 8 bases are a match to TRBD2. This CDR3 spans 19 amino acids. Germline V gene sequence: CDR1 LNHNV, CDR2 YYDKDF (reference sequence). The V segment lost 0 bases and the J segment 4 bases; nucleotides outside the gene matches: 14.

The rearrangement uses TRBV27 and TRBJ1-4; 7 bases are a match to TRBD1. Germline CDR1 MNHEY, CDR2 SMNVEV (reference sequence). CDR3 length: 15 residues. J was trimmed by 7 bases and V by 4 bases; bases with no gene match: 9. Written as DNA, the CDR3 is TGTGCCAGCAGTTCTCGACAGGGAAAGAGTGAAAAACTGTTTTTT. Protein product: CASSSRQGKSEKLFF.

With regard to this clone: This specimen includes other DNA sequences encoding the same CDR3. This chain joins TRBV7-6 and TRBJ2-2, with D hard to call. CDR3 length equals 12 residues. CDR1 is SGHVS and CDR2 is FNYEAQ in the germline V gene. V was shortened by 3 bases and J by 5 bases, with 4 bases between the two germline ends. CDR3 amino acids: CASSLGTGELFF. DNA for the CDR3: TGTGCCAGCAGCTTGGGAACCGGGGAGCTGTTTTTT.

The J gene is TRBJ1-2, the V gene TRBV5-4; possibly TRBD1 for D (5 bases). Trimming shortened V by 4 bases and J by 6 bases, and 19 bases separated the two germline ends. Germline V gene sequence: CDR1 SGHNT, CDR2 YYREEE (reference sequence). The CDR3 loop spans 15 amino acids. DNA for the CDR3: TGTGCCAGCAGCCCCGTGGTGGGGGAATTAAATGGCTACACCTTC. Protein product: CASSPVVGELNGYTF.

This chain uses TRBV4-2 with TRBJ1-4; no reliable D call. The CDR3 consists of 15 residues. V was cut by 0 bases and J by 6 bases, with 11 bases left in between. CDR1 and CDR2 (germline): LGHNA, YNFKEQ. The CDR3 DNA reads as TGTGCCAGCAGCCAAGAAGGCGGGAGGGATGAAAAACTGTTTTTT. Its protein product is CASSQEGGRDEKLFF.

This clone was observed a handful of times. The V and J genes are TRBV12-5 and TRBJ1-5, with D unresolved. Germline lookup yields CDR1 LGHNT and CDR2 FRNRAP. V lost 6 bases, J lost 2 bases, and 5 bases lay in between. The CDR3 is made up of 12 amino acids. This CDR3 is CASGEGNQPQHF. The CDR3 coding sequence is TGTGCTAGTGGGGAAGGCAATCAGCCCCAGCATTTT.

The rearrangement links TRBV6-5 to TRBJ1-1, with TRBD1 matching over 7 bases. There are 13 residues in the CDR3. From germline, CDR1 is MNHEY and CDR2 SVGAGI. V trimming: 4 bases; J trimming: 6 bases; junction bases outside the gene matches: 5. The CDR3: CASSSQGVSEAFF. The CDR3 DNA reads TGTGCCAGCAGTTCGCAGGGGGTATCTGAAGCTTTCTTT.

About this clone: Within the sample, other DNA sequences also encode this same CDR3. This chain links TRBV6-5 with TRBJ2-7; the match to TRBD2 covers 12 bases. V was pared by 6 bases and J by 0 bases, with 3 bases of the junction left unmatched. Germline CDR1 is MNHEY and CDR2 is SVGAGI. This CDR3 contains 15 residues. The CDR3 region is CASRPLAGGSYEQYF. Here the CDR3 DNA reads TGTGCCAGCAGGCCACTAGCGGGAGGCTCCTACGAGCAGTACTTC.

V and J are TRBV5-5 and TRBJ1-6; D uncertain. The CDR3 length is 12 residues. Per germline, CDR1 SGHKS and CDR2 YYEKEE (reference sequence). Trimming removed 0 bases from V and 6 bases from J, with 1 base in between. CDR3 amino acids: CASSLGNSPLHF. CDR3 coding DNA: TGTGCCAGCAGCTTGGGTAATTCACCCCTCCACTTT.